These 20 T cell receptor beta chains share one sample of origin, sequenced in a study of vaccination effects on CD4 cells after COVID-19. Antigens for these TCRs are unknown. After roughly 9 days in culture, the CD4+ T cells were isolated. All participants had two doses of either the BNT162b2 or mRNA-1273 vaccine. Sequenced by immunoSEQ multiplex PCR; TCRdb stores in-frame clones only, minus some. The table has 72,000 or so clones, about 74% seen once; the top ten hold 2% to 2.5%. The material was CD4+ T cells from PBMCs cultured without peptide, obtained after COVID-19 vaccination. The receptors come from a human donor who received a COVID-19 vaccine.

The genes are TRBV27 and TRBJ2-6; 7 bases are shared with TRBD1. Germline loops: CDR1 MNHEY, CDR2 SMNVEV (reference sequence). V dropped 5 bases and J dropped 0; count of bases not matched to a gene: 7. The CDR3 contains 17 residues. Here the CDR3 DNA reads TGTGCCAGCAGTACCCGGACAGGAAGCTCTGGGGCCAACGTCCTGACTTTC. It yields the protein CASSTRTGSSGANVLTF.

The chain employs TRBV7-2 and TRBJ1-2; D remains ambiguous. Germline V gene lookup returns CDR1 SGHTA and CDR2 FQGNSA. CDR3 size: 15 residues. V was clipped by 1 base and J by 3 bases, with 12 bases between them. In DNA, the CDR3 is TGTGCCAGCAGCTTAGTTTCCCCAGCATACTATGGCTACACCTTC. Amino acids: CASSLVSPAYYGYTF.

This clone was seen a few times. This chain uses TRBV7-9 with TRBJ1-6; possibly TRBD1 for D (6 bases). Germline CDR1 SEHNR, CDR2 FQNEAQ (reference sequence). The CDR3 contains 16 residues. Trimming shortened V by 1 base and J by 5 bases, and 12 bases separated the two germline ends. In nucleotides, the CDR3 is TGTGCCAGCAGCTTAGGAGGCAGGGGCCATAATTCACCCCTCCACTTT. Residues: CASSLGGRGHNSPLHF. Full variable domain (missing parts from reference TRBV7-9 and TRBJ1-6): DTGVSQNPRHKITKRGQNVTFRCDPISEHNRLYWYRQTLGQGPEFLTYFQNEAQLEKSRLLSDRFSAERPKGSFSTLEIQRTEQGDSAMYLCASSLGGRGHNSPLHFGNGTRLTVT.

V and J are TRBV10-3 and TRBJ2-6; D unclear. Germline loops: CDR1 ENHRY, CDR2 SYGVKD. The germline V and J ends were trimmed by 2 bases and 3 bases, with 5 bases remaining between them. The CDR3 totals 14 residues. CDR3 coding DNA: TGTGCCATCAGTGAGCCTCGTGGGGCCAACGTCCTGACTTTC. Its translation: CAISEPRGANVLTF.

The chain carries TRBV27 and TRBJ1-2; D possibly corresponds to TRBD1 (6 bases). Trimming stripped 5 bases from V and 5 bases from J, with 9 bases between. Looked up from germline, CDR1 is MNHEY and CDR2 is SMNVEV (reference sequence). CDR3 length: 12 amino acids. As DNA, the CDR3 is TGTGCCAGCAGTCGGCAGGGGTATGGCTACACCTTC. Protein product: CASSRQGYGYTF.

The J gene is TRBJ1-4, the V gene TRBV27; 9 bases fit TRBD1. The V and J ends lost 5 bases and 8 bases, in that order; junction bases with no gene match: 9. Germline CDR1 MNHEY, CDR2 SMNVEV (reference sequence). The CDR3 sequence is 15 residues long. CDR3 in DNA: TGTGCCAGCAGTAGACCGGGACAGGGAAACGAAAAACTGTTTTTT. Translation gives CASSRPGQGNEKLFF.

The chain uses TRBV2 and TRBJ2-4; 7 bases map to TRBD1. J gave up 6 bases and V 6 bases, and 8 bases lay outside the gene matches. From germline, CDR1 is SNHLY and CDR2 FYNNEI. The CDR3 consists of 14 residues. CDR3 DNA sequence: TGTGCCAGCAGCCACCCGGGACAGTCAAACATTCAGTACTTC. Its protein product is CASSHPGQSNIQYF.

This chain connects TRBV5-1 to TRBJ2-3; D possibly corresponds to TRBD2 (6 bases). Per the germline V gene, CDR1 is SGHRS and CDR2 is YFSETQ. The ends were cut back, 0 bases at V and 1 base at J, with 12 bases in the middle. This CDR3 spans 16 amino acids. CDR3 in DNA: TGCGCCAGCAGCTTGGTTGCGGGACCAGGCACAGATACGCAGTATTTT. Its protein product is CASSLVAGPGTDTQYF.

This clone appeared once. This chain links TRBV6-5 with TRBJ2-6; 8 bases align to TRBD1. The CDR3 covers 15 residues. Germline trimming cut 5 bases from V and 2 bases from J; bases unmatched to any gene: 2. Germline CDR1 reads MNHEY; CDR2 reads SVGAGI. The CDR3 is CASSMGQAGANVLTF. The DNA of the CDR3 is TGTGCCAGCAGTATGGGACAGGCTGGGGCCAACGTCCTGACTTTC.

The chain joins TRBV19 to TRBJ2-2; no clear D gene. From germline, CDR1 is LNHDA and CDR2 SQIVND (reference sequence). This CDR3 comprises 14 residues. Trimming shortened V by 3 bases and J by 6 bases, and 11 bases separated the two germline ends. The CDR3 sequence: CASSIASMSGELFF. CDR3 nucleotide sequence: TGTGCCAGTAGTATCGCTTCAATGTCCGGGGAGCTGTTTTTT.

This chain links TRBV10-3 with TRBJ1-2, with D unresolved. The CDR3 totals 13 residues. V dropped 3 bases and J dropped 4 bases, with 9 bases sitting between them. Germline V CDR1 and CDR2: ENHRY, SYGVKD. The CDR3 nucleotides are TGTGCCATCAGTGATCCCCGATTCTATGGCTACACCTTC. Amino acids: CAISDPRFYGYTF.

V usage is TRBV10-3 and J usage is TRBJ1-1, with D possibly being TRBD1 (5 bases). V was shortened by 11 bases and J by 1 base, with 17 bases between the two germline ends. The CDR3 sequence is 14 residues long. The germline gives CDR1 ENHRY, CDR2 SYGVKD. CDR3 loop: CASTPGGGNTEAFF. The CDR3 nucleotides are TGTGCCTCTACCCCCGGGGGAGGGAACACTGAAGCTTTCTTT.

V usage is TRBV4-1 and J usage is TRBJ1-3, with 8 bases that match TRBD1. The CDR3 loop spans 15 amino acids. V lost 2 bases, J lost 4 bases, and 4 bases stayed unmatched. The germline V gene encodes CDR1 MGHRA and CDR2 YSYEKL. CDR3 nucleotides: TGCGCCAGCAGCCAACAGGGGGCTGGAGGAAACACCATATATTTT. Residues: CASSQQGAGGNTIYF.

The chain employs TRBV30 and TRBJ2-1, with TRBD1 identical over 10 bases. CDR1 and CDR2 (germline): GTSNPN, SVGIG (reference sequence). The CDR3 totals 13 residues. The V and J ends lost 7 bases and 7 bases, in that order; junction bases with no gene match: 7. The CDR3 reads CALRDRGRNEQFF. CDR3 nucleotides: TGTGCCTTAAGGGACAGGGGAAGGAATGAGCAGTTCTTC.

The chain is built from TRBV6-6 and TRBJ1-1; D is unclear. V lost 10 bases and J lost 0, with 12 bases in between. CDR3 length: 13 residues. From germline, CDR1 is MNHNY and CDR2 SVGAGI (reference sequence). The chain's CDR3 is CANQNTLNTEAFF. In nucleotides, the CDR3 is TGTGCCAATCAAAACACCTTGAACACTGAAGCTTTCTTT.

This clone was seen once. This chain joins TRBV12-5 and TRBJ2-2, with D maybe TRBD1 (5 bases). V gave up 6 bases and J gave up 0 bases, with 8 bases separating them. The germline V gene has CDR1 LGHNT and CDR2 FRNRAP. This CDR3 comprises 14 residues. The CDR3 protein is CASGPGTNTGELFF. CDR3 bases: TGTGCTAGTGGGCCAGGGACGAACACCGGGGAGCTGTTTTTT.

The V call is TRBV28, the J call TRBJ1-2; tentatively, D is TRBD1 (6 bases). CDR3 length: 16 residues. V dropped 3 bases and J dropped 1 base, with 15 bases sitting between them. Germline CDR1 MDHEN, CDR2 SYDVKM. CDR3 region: CASSFPQGEDNYGYTF. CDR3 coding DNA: TGTGCCAGCAGTTTCCCACAGGGAGAAGATAACTATGGCTACACCTTC.

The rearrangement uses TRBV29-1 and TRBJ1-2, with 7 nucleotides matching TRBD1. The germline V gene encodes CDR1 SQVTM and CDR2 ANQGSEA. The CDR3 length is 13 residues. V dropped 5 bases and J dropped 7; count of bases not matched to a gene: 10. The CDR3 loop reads CSVLDREISGYTF. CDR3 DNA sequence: TGCAGCGTTCTTGACAGGGAAATTTCTGGCTACACCTTC.

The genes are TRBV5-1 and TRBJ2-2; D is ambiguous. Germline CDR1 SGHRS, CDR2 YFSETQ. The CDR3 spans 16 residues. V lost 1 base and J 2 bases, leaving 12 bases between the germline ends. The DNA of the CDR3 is TGCGCCAGCAGCTTGAACCGGGCGACTAACACCGGGGAGCTGTTTTTT. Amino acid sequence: CASSLNRATNTGELFF.

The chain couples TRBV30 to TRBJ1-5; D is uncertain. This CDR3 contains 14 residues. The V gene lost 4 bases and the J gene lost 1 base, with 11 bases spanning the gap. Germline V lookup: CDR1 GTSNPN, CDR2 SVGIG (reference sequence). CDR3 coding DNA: TGTGCCTGGACCGGCGGAAGGAGCAATCAGCCCCAGCATTTT. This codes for CAWTGGRSNQPQHF. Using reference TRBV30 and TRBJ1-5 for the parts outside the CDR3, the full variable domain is SQTIHQWPATLVQPVGSPLSLECTVEGTSNPNLYWYRQAAGRGLQLLFYSVGIGQISSEVPQNLSASRPQDRQFILSSKKLLLSDSGFYLCAWTGGRSNQPQHFGDGTRLSIL.